This TCR beta chain is drawn from a study of T cells after somatic rescue of genetic block. This CDR3 is built from 16 residues. Looked up from germline, CDR1 is MNHNY and CDR2 is SVGAGI (reference sequence). Trimming cost V 6 bases and J 4 bases; bases outside gene matches: 12. Only in-frame clones appear in the TCRdb table, and some are missing; sequencing was by immunoSEQ multiplex PCR. The repertoire holds under 150,000 clones, with about nine tenths as singletons. Sequenced material: peripheral blood mononuclear cells (PBMCs). The V gene is TRBV6-6, the J gene TRBJ2-5; TRBD2 agrees at 9 bases. The TCR comes from a young woman. The CDR3 spells CASRSGVSGGVETQYF. In DNA form, the CDR3 reads TGTGCCAGCAGAAGTGGGGTTAGCGGGGGCGTAGAGACCCAGTACTTC.